This paragraph covers one T cell receptor beta chain sequence. This record comes from a study of shared clonotypes between healthy human individuals. Clones were read by immunoSEQ multiplex PCR, and TCRdb kept only the in-frame ones, dropping some. Seen here are 2 million to 3 million clones, approximately 93% observed once, and the top ten hold about 0.39%. V was pared by 4 bases and J by 7 bases, with 6 bases of the junction left unmatched. This CDR3 has 14 amino acids. From germline, CDR1 is SGHRS and CDR2 YFSETQ. HIV-negative, healthy adults without recent acute infections or vaccinations were the donors. The CD4+ fraction was divided into a CD45RA+ naive subset and a CD45RA-negative memory subset.

The rearrangement links TRBV5-1 to TRBJ2-1, with 9 bases lining up with TRBD2. The sequencing input was naive CD4+ T cells from PBMCs. Subset of the sample: CD45RA+ positively selected. This clonotype was obtained from a man younger than 35 in good health. Some clones in this sample may be carry-over from other donors' samples. In DNA form, the CDR3 reads TGCGCCAGCAGCCGTAGCGGGAGTGAAAATGAGCAGTTCTTC. Translated, it gives CASSRSGSENEQFF.